These 24 T cell receptor beta chains were sequenced from one sample in a study of vaccination and CD4 T cells after COVID-19. Antigens of these TCRs are unknown. Sample treatment: approximately nine-day PBMC culture with coronavirus spike peptide pools or control peptides (ViraFEST assay). With the Oncomine TCR Beta short-read assay, DNA from cultured CD4+ T cells was sequenced. TCRdb independently ran MiXCR on the PCR reads; one entry per CDR3 protein. The top ten hold roughly an eighth of the sample, which has some 14,000 distinct CDR3 sequences, 21% seen once. The sequences come from CD4+ T cells from blood, cultured in vitro, collected before SARS-CoV-2 vaccination. These receptor sequences come from a human donor who received a COVID-19 vaccine.

This chain connects TRBV7-2 to TRBJ1-1, with D unclear. This CDR3 spans 13 amino acids. The germline V and J ends were trimmed by 2 bases and 1 base, with 5 bases remaining between them. In germline, CDR1 is SGHTA, CDR2 FQGNSA. In DNA form, the CDR3 reads TGTGCCAGCAGCTTAACCCAGAACACTGAAGCTTTCTTT. Translation: CASSLTQNTEAFF.

This clonotype has just a few counts. This chain uses TRBV6-1 with TRBJ1-5, with D unclear. There are 15 residues in the CDR3. Deletions cut 6 bases from V and 2 bases from J, with 14 bases between. CDR1 and CDR2 from the germline V gene are MNHNS and SASEGT. CDR3 region: CASRGRVWGNQPQHF. The CDR3 DNA reads TGTGCCAGCAGGGGAAGGGTGTGGGGCAATCAGCCCCAGCATTTT.

This clonotype was counted between two and nine times. V is TRBV7-8 and J is TRBJ1-1; 7 positions agree with TRBD1. CDR1 and CDR2 (germline): SGHVS, FQNEAQ. This CDR3 has 14 residues. Trimming removed 5 bases from V and 2 bases from J; junction bases left unmatched: 5. The CDR3 region is CASSRDRDNTEAFF. The DNA of the CDR3 is TGTGCCAGCAGCCGTGACAGGGACAACACTGAAGCTTTCTTT. The complete variable domain, with remaining parts taken from reference TRBV7-8 and TRBJ1-1, reads GAGVSQSPRYKVAKRGQDVALRCDPISGHVSLFWYQQALGQGPEFLTYFQNEAQLDKSGLPSDRFFAERPEGSVSTLKIQRTQQEDSAVYLCASSRDRDNTEAFFGQGTRLTVV.

This clonotype appeared a few times. CDR3 sequence reads: CAGRDRSNYGYTF. CDR3 coding DNA: TGTGCCGGCCGGGACAGGAGCAACTATGGCTACACCTTC. The chain is built from TRBV21-1 and TRBJ1-2; TRBD1 reflects the table's D call only, with no check against the DNA. TRBV21-1 is recorded as a pseudogene. The CDR3 covers 13 residues.

Relative to its sample, this clonotype is medium-sized. The chain carries TRBV19 and TRBJ1-1; 8 nucleotides agree with TRBD1. The CDR3 sequence is 13 residues long. Per germline, CDR1 LNHDA and CDR2 SQIVND (reference sequence). V was clipped by 5 bases and J by 4 bases; unmatched bases: 3. CDR3 residues: CASSSDRGTEAFF. The CDR3 nucleotides read TGTGCCAGTAGTTCTGACAGGGGCACTGAAGCTTTCTTT.

The genes are TRBV6-4 and TRBJ2-1, with 7 nucleotides matching TRBD2. This CDR3 is 15 amino acids long. The germline CDR1 and CDR2 sequences are MRHNA and SNTAGT. V shed 4 bases and J 4 bases; nucleotides not matched to a gene: 7. The CDR3 here is CASSAGASGYNEQFF. The DNA for the CDR3 is TGTGCCAGCAGTGCTGGGGCTAGCGGTTACAATGAGCAGTTCTTC.

The chain uses TRBV7-2 and TRBJ2-3; TRBD2 might be the D (7 bases). The CDR3 totals 18 residues. Trimming left V 1 base short and J 6 bases short, with 23 bases between. The germline V gene has CDR1 SGHTA and CDR2 FQGNSA. The CDR3 region has the DNA TGTGCCAGCAGCTTAGAGGTGGGGGGGGGCCGTGCAGGGGATACGCAGTATTTT. Translation: CASSLEVGGGRAGDTQYF.

This clonotype was observed a few times. The chain couples TRBV7-9 to TRBJ1-2; 10 bases match TRBD1. The ends lost 1 base at V and 7 bases at J; junction bases unmatched: 3. The CDR3 has 14 residues. Germline values: CDR1 SEHNR, CDR2 FQNEAQ (reference sequence). The CDR3 bases are TGTGCCAGCAGCTTAGAGGGGGACAGGGGTGGCTACACCTTC. Translation: CASSLEGDRGGYTF.

The CDR3 sequence: CASRPSGPRPPDTQYF. CDR3 DNA sequence: TGCGCCAGCCGACCCTCCGGGCCCCGGCCTCCAGATACGCAGTATTTT. The chain carries TRBV5-1 and TRBJ2-3; D ambiguous. The CDR3 loop spans 16 amino acids. Per germline, CDR1 SGHRS and CDR2 YFSETQ. Trimming took 7 bases from V and 4 from J, leaving 22 bases between them.

This chain connects TRBV30 to TRBJ2-5; D is perhaps TRBD1 (6 bases). V was trimmed by 5 bases and J by 1 base, leaving 17 bases between them. Germline V gene sequence: CDR1 GTSNPN, CDR2 SVGIG (reference sequence). This CDR3 is 15 amino acids long. CDR3 in amino acids: CAWSTGRVGQETQYF. CDR3 nucleotide sequence: TGTGCCTGGTCTACAGGGCGAGTCGGCCAAGAGACCCAGTACTTC. Variable domain in full (rest from reference TRBV30 and TRBJ2-5): SQTIHQWPATLVQPVGSPLSLECTVEGTSNPNLYWYRQAAGRGLQLLFYSVGIGQISSEVPQNLSASRPQDRQFILSSKKLLLSDSGFYLCAWSTGRVGQETQYFGPGTRLLVL.

This clonotype was detected only a few times. V and J are TRBV12-3 or TRBV12-4 and TRBJ2-3; TRBD2 agrees at 7 bases. The CDR3 has 16 residues. V lost 0 bases, J lost 1 base, and 4 bases stayed unmatched. The CDR3, as DNA: TGTGCCAGCAGTTTAGCATTGGGGGGGGGCACAGATACGCAGTATTTT. It yields the protein CASSLALGGGTDTQYF.

CDR3 sequence: CAISRGKDTEAFF. CDR3 bases: TGTGCCATCAGCAGGGGCAAGGACACTGAAGCTTTCTTT. The chain joins TRBV10-3 to TRBJ1-1; D perhaps matches TRBD1 (6 bases). The CDR3 runs 13 residues. Germline V lookup: CDR1 ENHRY, CDR2 SYGVKD. V lost 6 bases and J 3 bases, leaving 11 bases between the germline ends.

The CDR3 DNA sequence: TGTGCCAGCAGCCCCCTTGGACAGGGCCCATATCAGCCCCAGCATTTT. Translating gives CASSPLGQGPYQPQHF. The rearrangement uses TRBV6-1 and TRBJ1-5, with 8 bases aligning to TRBD1. The CDR3 extends over 16 amino acids. V was pared by 6 bases and J by 5 bases, with 12 bases of the junction left unmatched. Germline lookup yields CDR1 MNHNS and CDR2 SASEGT.

Only a few counts were recorded for this clonotype. For the CDR3, the DNA is TGTGCCAGCAGGGTACAGGGTCCCCAAGAGACCCAGTACTTC. This encodes CASRVQGPQETQYF. The genes are TRBV27 and TRBJ2-5; D possibly corresponds to TRBD1 (6 bases). CDR1 and CDR2 from the germline V gene are MNHEY and SMNVEV (reference sequence). CDR3 length: 14 amino acids. Deletions cut 6 bases from V and 1 base from J, with 12 bases between.

The sample holds one count of this clonotype. The chain couples TRBV9 to TRBJ1-3; TRBD1 matches 11 bases. The CDR3 runs to 14 residues. The junction had 5 bases not matched to a gene; V was cut back by 4 bases and J by 8 bases. Germline V gene data show CDR1 as SGDLS and CDR2 as YYNGEE. The CDR3 DNA reads as TGTGCCAGCAGCTGGGGACAGGGGGAGGACACCATATATTTT. Translated, it gives CASSWGQGEDTIYF.

This clonotype was seen only a few times. The chain couples TRBV6-1 to TRBJ1-6, with D hard to call. The CDR3 has 13 amino acids. V was pared by 8 bases and J by 4 bases, with 9 bases between. Germline-derived CDR1 and CDR2 are MNHNS and SASEGT. The CDR3 spells CASVDPYNSPLHF. The DNA of the CDR3 is TGTGCCAGCGTTGACCCATATAATTCACCCCTCCACTTT.

This clonotype appeared a few times. This chain connects TRBV4-2 to TRBJ1-2; D call uncertain. This CDR3 is 16 amino acids long. V gave up 8 bases and J gave up 5 bases, with 24 bases separating them. The germline V gene encodes CDR1 LGHNA and CDR2 YNFKEQ. In DNA form, the CDR3 reads TGTGCCAGCGGCGACGATCCTAAGGGCCGCTTTTATGGCTACACCTTC. Translation gives CASGDDPKGRFYGYTF.

This clonotype was counted only a few times. The chain joins TRBV4-1 to TRBJ2-2, with 14 bases matching TRBD2. CDR1 and CDR2 from the germline V gene are MGHRA and YSYEKL. V was clipped by 2 bases and J by 3 bases; unmatched bases: 20. The CDR3 covers 23 residues. As DNA, the CDR3 is TGCGCCAGCAGCCAACCGAGCCTTACAGGACTAGCGGGGGGCCGTATTGACACCGGGGAGCTGTTTTTT. Protein: CASSQPSLTGLAGGRIDTGELFF.

The rearrangement joins TRBV20-1 to TRBJ2-7; weak D call: TRBD2 (5 bases). Trimming took 0 bases from V and 6 from J, leaving 15 bases between them. The length of the CDR3 is 14 residues. CDR1 and CDR2 from the germline V gene are DFQATT and SNEGSKA (reference sequence). The DNA for the CDR3 is TGCAGTGCTAGAGACACCCCGGAGCGGACCGAGCAGTACTTC. The encoded protein is CSARDTPERTEQYF.

In its sample, this clonotype is medium-sized. This chain joins TRBV6-1 and TRBJ1-2; 10 bases line up with TRBD1. V was pared by 6 bases and J by 4 bases, with 2 bases of the junction left unmatched. Germline values: CDR1 MNHNS, CDR2 SASEGT. The CDR3 is made up of 13 amino acids. The CDR3 DNA reads TGTGCCAGCAGGGGACAGGGGTTCTATGGCTACACCTTC. Translation gives CASRGQGFYGYTF.

Details on this clonotype: Given the absence of the conserved phenylalanine or tryptophan at the CDR3 end, a read error is likely. The chain links TRBV29-1 to TRBJ1-2; 8 positions agree with TRBD1. Germline CDR1 SQVTM, CDR2 ANQGSEA. The CDR3 runs 15 residues. The junction had 8 bases not matched to a gene; V was cut back by 5 bases and J by 0 bases. In DNA, the CDR3 is TGCAGCGTTTCCCCCGGACAGGGTACTAACTATGGCTACACCTAC. The encoded protein is CSVSPGQGTNYGYTY.

The chain carries TRBV12-3 or TRBV12-4 and TRBJ2-7; 7 bases match TRBD1. V dropped 0 bases and J dropped 2; count of bases not matched to a gene: 4. The CDR3 is made up of 15 amino acids. CDR3 residues: CASSLAPGQTYEQYF. The CDR3 bases are TGTGCCAGCAGTTTAGCGCCGGGACAGACCTACGAGCAGTACTTC.

In this sample, this clonotype turned up a few times. The chain carries TRBV19 and TRBJ1-5, with D unclear. The CDR3 contains 15 residues. V lost 3 bases and J lost 2, with 11 bases in between. Germline-derived CDR1 and CDR2 are LNHDA and SQIVND (reference sequence). DNA for the CDR3: TGTGCCAGTAGTATTCTGGGGAACCGCAATCAGCCCCAGCATTTT. This translates into CASSILGNRNQPQHF.

The chain has TRBV5-1 and TRBJ2-7; 7 bases fit TRBD1. Germline V lookup: CDR1 SGHRS, CDR2 YFSETQ. V gave up 3 bases and J gave up 4 bases; unmatched junction bases: 10. The CDR3 covers 15 residues. The CDR3 DNA is TGCGCCAGCAGCTCAGAACCGGGACAGAAATACGAGCAGTACTTC. It translates to CASSSEPGQKYEQYF.